Each of the 5 T cell receptor beta chains below was sequenced from the same sample in a study of control samples from healthy donors and cancer patients. Clones were read by immunoSEQ multiplex PCR, and TCRdb kept only the in-frame ones, dropping some. This sample has 130,000 to 150,000 clones, with about 88% found just once. Sequencing input: blood. These receptors originate from a woman in her thirties in good health.

The CDR3 region has the DNA TGTGCCAGCAGCCTCAGGTTGACTAATTCACCCCTCCACTTT. This codes for CASSLRLTNSPLHF. The rearrangement joins TRBV27 to TRBJ1-6; D remains unclear. The V gene's germline CDR1 is MNHEY and CDR2 SMNVEV (reference sequence). This CDR3 has 14 residues. Trimming shortened V by 6 bases and J by 6 bases, and 12 bases separated the two germline ends.

In its sample, this clone was seen once. This chain uses TRBV18 with TRBJ2-3, with D possibly matching TRBD2 (6 bases). The germline CDR1 and CDR2 sequences are KGHSH and LQKENI. The length of the CDR3 is 14 residues. The ends were cut back, 3 bases at V and 2 bases at J, with 9 bases in the middle. As DNA, the CDR3 is TGTGCCAGCTCACCGGGCGGGACCACAGATACGCAGTATTTT. Protein sequence: CASSPGGTTDTQYF.

The chain has TRBV12-3 or TRBV12-4 and TRBJ2-7; D perhaps matches TRBD1 (5 bases). The length of the CDR3 is 11 residues. Between the trimmed V and J ends, which lost 5 bases and 5 bases, there was a span of 7 bases. CDR3 amino acids: CASSVQDEQYF. CDR3 DNA: TGTGCCAGCAGTGTACAGGACGAGCAGTACTTC.

The chain carries TRBV28 and TRBJ2-3; D may match TRBD1 or TRBD2 (5 bases each). Germline assignment: CDR1 MDHEN and CDR2 SYDVKM. V gave up 2 bases and J gave up 2 bases, with 11 bases separating them. The CDR3 is made up of 15 amino acids. CDR3 nucleotide sequence: TGTGCCAGCAGTTTACAGGGAGTTTACACAGATACGCAGTATTTT. Encoded protein: CASSLQGVYTDTQYF.

The chain carries TRBV2 and TRBJ2-2; 9 bases fit TRBD2. CDR1 is SNHLY and CDR2 is FYNNEI in the germline V gene. The ends lost 6 bases at V and 6 bases at J; junction bases unmatched: 5. The length of the CDR3 is 14 residues. CDR3 amino acids: CASRTGLASGELFF. The CDR3 DNA sequence: TGTGCCAGCAGAACAGGACTAGCGTCCGGGGAGCTGTTTTTT. The complete variable domain, with remaining parts taken from reference TRBV2 and TRBJ2-2, reads EPEVTQTPSHQVTQMGQEVILRCVPISNHLYFYWYRQILGQKVEFLVSFYNNEISEKSEIFDDQFSVERPDGSNFTLKIRSTKLEDSAMYFCASRTGLASGELFFGEGSRLTVL.